Included here is one TCR beta chain sequence, with context. This sample was taken from a study of blood T cell repertoires in COVID-19. At the level of the study: Samples of COVID-19 (acute and convalescent) were obtained from the United States, Italy and Spain.

The germline gives CDR1 SGHTA, CDR2 FQGTGA. The CDR3 covers 14 residues. J lost 6 bases, V lost 5 bases, and 1 base had no gene match. Per the original data handling: Amplifying reference gene primers gave estimates of nucleated cell counts. The assay was immunoSEQ multiplex PCR, and TCRdb's table has in-frame clones only and misses some. V and J calls plus clone size are reproduced from that table; the DNA served to infer D and trimming. The sample shows a few hundred thousand clones, 80% to 90% of them seen only once. The gene calls are TRBV7-3 and TRBJ2-2; 12 bases agree with TRBD2. The sample taken for sequencing was PBMCs or T cells enriched from blood (not recorded which). The sequence was collected from a man younger than 30 who had recovered from COVID-19. The CDR3 sequence is CASSPSGRAGELFF. The CDR3 region has the DNA TGTGCCAGCAGCCCTAGCGGGAGGGCCGGGGAGCTGTTTTTT.